The following is a TCR beta chain sequence with its context. Its antigen remains unknown. The sample originates from a study of cytomegalovirus exposure and HLA in healthy donors. Study-level results: Available immune exposure information covered CMV serostatus only.

The PCR ran on 60 Vbeta and 13 Jbeta primers. Sequencing used immunoSEQ multiplex PCR; TCRdb keeps in-frame clones, though not all of them. The sample lists 150,000 to 200,000 clones, around four fifths occurring once. V trimming: 4 bases; J trimming: 0 bases; junction bases outside the gene matches: 3. CDR3 size: 15 residues. Looked up from germline, CDR1 is SGHRS and CDR2 is YFSETQ. The gene calls are TRBV5-1 and TRBJ2-2; 7 bases fit TRBD1. The sample comprised PBMCs. The sequence derives from a man aged 18 to 35 in good health and CMV-seropositive. This CDR3 reads CASSAGTANTGELFF. The CDR3 nucleotides read TGCGCCAGCAGCGCTGGGACAGCGAACACCGGGGAGCTGTTTTTT.